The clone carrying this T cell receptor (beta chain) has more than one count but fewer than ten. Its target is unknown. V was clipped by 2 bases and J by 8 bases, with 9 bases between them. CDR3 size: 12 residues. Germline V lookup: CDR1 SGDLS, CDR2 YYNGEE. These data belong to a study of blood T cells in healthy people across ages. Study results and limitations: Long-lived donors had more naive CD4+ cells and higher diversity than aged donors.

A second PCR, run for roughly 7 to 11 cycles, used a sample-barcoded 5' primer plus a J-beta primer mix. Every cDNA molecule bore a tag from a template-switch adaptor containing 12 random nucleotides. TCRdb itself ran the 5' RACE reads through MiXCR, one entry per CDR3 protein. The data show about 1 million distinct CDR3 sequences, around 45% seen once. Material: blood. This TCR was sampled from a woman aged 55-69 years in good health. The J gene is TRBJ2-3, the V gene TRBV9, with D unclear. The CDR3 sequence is CASSVPGITQYF. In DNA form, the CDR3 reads TGTGCCAGCAGCGTTCCAGGTATTACGCAGTATTTT.